This record covers a single T cell receptor (beta chain). Donors likely had unrecorded immune exposures despite being nominally healthy when sampled. The CDR3 spans 16 residues. This sample stems from a study of cytomegalovirus exposure and HLA in healthy donors. The PCR was carried out with 60 Vbeta primers and 13 Jbeta primers. Assay used: immunoSEQ multiplex PCR; TCRdb lists only in-frame clones, some missing. The data contain under 150,000 clones, 70% to 85% of them seen just once; the ten biggest clones take up around 2.5%. The chain links TRBV21-1 to TRBJ1-5; TRBD1 is the table's D call, not checked against the DNA. TRBV21-1 corresponds to a pseudogene. What was sequenced was PBMCs. The clonotype comes from a male donor in good health and CMV-seronegative. The CDR3 nucleotides are TGTGCCAGCAGCCAGAACCGGGACACCCGTCCTCAGCCCCAGCATTTT. Amino acid sequence: CASSQNRDTRPQPQHF.